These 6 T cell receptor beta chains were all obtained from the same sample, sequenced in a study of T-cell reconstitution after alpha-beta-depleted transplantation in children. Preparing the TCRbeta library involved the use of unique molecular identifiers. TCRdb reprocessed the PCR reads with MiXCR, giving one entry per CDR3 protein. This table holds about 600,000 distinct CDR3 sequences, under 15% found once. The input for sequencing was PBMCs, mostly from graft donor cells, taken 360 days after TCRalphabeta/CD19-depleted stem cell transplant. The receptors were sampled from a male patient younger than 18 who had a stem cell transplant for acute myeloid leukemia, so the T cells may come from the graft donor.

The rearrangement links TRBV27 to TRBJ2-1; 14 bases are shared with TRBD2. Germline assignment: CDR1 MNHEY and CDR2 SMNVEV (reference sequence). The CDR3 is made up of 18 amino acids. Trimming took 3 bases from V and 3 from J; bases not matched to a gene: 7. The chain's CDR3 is CASSFIGTSGRFYNEQFF. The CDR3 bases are TGTGCCAGCAGTTTTATCGGGACTAGCGGGAGATTCTACAATGAGCAGTTCTTC.

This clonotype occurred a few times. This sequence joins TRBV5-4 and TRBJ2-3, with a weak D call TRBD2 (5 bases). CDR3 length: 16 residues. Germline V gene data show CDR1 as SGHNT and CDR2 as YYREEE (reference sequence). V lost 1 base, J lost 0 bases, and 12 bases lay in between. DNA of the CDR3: TGTGCCAGCAGCTTGCATAGCGAAACTAGCACAGATACGCAGTATTTT. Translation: CASSLHSETSTDTQYF.

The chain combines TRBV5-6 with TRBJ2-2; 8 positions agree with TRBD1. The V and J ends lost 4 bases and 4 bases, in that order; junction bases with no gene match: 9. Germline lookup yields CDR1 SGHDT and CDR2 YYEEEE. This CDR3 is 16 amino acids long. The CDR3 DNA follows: TGTGCCAGCAGCACGTGGACAGGGTGGACCACCGGGGAGCTGTTTTTT. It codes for CASSTWTGWTTGELFF. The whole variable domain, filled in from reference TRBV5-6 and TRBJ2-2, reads DAGVTQSPTHLIKTRGQQVTLRCSPKSGHDTVSWYQQALGQGPQFIFQYYEEEERQRGNFPDRFSGHQFPNYSSELNVNALLLGDSALYLCASSTWTGWTTGELFFGEGSRLTVL.

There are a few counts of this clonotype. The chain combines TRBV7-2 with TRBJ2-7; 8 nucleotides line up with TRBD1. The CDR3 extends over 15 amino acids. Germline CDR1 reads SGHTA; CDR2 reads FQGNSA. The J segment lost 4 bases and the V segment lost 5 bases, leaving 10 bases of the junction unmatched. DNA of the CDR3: TGTGCCAGCAGCCTATGGGACAGGTTGGCTTACGAGCAGTACTTC. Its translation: CASSLWDRLAYEQYF.

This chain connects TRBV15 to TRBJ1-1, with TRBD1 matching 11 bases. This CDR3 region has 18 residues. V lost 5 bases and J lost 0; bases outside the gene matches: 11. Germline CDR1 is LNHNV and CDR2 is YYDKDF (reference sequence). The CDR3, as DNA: TGTGCCACCAGCGGACTAAGGACAGGGGGCGGCATGAACACTGAAGCTTTCTTT. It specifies CATSGLRTGGGMNTEAFF.

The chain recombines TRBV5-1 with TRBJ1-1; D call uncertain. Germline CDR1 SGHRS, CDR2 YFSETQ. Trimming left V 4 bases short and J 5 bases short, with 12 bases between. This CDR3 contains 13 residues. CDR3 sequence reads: CASSTQRRTEAFF. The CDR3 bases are TGCGCCAGCAGCACCCAGAGGAGGACTGAAGCTTTCTTT.